This TCR beta chain was found in a study of CD8+ T cells in alopecia areata. As regards this clone: Its cognate antigen is unknown.

In germline, CDR1 is GTSNPN, CDR2 SVGIG (reference sequence). The CDR3 runs 13 residues. Trimming took 6 bases from V and 0 from J, leaving 12 bases between them. Study findings and constraints: Tofacitinib delivered significant drops in scalp clonality and in expanded CD8+ clones among the top 100.

Regarding treatment: oral pan-JAK inhibitor, 5-10 mg twice daily. Extraction and reverse transcription of RNA yielded cDNA as the sequencing template. TCRdb's table, derived via immunoSEQ multiplex PCR, lists solely in-frame clones and lacks some. The sample holds some 110,000 clones, roughly 58% seen once. This TCR derives from a human donor with alopecia areata. The chain is built from TRBV30 and TRBJ2-7; D gene ambiguous. The sequences come from CD8+ T cells sorted from blood, collected at week 4, from a patient treated with tofacitinib. In DNA, the CDR3 is TGTGCCTGCACGGCGGAGAGCTCCTACGAGCAGTACTTC. It is translated as CACTAESSYEQYF.